This record covers a single T cell receptor beta chain. As yet, its antigen is unknown. Other nucleotide sequences in the sample specify the same CDR3. This record belongs to a study of shared clonotypes between healthy human individuals. CD45RO-negative, CCR7-selected cells formed the naive CD8 fraction, which excluded terminally differentiated effector memory CD45RA+ cells. Sequencing used immunoSEQ multiplex PCR; TCRdb keeps in-frame clones, though not all of them. The profile shows around 2.1 million clones, roughly 91% of them singletons. Study observations and caveats: Clonotypes that were shared across a few donors made up around 5% of naive CD4 clonotypes.

Per the germline V gene, CDR1 is SGDLS and CDR2 is YYNGEE. This CDR3 is 16 amino acids long. J was trimmed by 1 base and V by 0 bases; bases with no gene match: 4. V usage is TRBV9 and J usage is TRBJ2-1; 7 positions match TRBD2. Material: naive CD8+ T cells from PBMCs. This clonotype was sampled from a man aged 18 to 30 in good health. Some clones in this sample may be carry-over from other donors' samples. The CDR3 DNA follows: TGTGCCAGCAGCGTAGGGTCTAGCGGATCCTACAATGAGCAGTTCTTC. It yields the protein CASSVGSSGSYNEQFF.